Following are 2 T cell receptor beta chains from one sample sequenced in a study of blood T cell repertoires in COVID-19. Libraries were prepared by immunoSEQ multiplex PCR; TCRdb keeps only in-frame clonotypes and omits some of them. The data hold more than 300,000 clones, with roughly 86% observed a single time. The sequenced material came from peripheral blood. The source is a woman aged 70-85 years with COVID-19, enrolled during active disease.

Comment on this clone: Other DNA sequences in the sample encode the same CDR3. This rearrangement joins TRBV6-5 to TRBJ2-5; tentatively, D is TRBD2 (6 bases). Trimming left V 0 bases short and J 3 bases short, with 8 bases between. The CDR3 sequence is 14 residues long. Germline CDR1 MNHEY, CDR2 SVGAGI. DNA of the CDR3: TGTGCCAGCAGTTACTCGAGGAGGGAAGAGACCCAGTACTTC. This sequence encodes CASSYSRREETQYF.

This sequence joins TRBV5-1 and TRBJ2-4; 9 bases fit TRBD1. After removal of 4 bases from V and 7 bases from J, the junction contained 3 bases not matched to a gene. This CDR3 is 13 amino acids long. CDR1 is SGHRS and CDR2 is YFSETQ in the germline V gene. The CDR3: CASSPGQGNIQYF. Written as DNA, the CDR3 is TGCGCCAGCAGCCCTGGACAGGGGAACATTCAGTACTTC. Full variable domain (missing parts from reference TRBV5-1 and TRBJ2-4): KAGVTQTPRYLIKTRGQQVTLSCSPISGHRSVSWYQQTPGQGLQFLFEYFSETQRNKGNFPGRFSGRQFSNSRSEMNVSTLELGDSALYLCASSPGQGNIQYFGAGTRLSVL.